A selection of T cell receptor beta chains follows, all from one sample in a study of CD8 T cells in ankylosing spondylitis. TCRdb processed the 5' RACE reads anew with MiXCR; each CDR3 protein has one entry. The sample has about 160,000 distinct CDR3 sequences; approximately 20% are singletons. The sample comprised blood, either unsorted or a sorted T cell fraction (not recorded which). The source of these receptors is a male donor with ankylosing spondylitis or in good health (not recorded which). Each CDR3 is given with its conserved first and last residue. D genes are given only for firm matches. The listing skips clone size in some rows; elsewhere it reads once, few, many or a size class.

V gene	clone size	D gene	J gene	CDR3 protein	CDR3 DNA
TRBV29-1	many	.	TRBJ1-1	CSVAGGAGEAFF	TGCAGCGTCGCCGGGGGGGCAGGTGAAGCTTTCTTT
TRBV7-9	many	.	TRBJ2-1	CASSRRDSYNEQFF	TGTGCCAGCAGCCGACGGGACTCCTACAATGAGCAGTTCTTC
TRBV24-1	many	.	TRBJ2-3	CATSDPVRGRSDTQYF	TGTGCCACCAGTGATCCAGTGCGGGGAAGGTCAGATACGCAGTATTTT
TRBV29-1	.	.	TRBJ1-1	CSASESNTEAFF	TGCAGCGCCTCGGAGTCGAACACTGAAGCTTTCTTT
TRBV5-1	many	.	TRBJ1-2	CASSRDDYGYTF	TGCGCCAGCAGCCGGGACGACTATGGCTACACCTTC
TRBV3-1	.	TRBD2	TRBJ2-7	CASSQATSGPYEQYF	TGTGCCAGCAGCCAAGCGACTAGCGGACCGTACGAGCAGTACTTC
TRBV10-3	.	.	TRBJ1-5	CAISESRADSPQHF	TGTGCCATCAGTGAGTCCAGGGCAGACAGCCCCCAGCATTTT
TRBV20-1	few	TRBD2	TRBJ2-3	CSAAVAGHDTQYF	TGCAGTGCCGCCGTAGCGGGACATGATACGCAGTATTTT
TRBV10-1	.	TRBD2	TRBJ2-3	CASSAAGVRDTQYF	TGCGCCAGCAGTGCCGCGGGAGTAAGAGATACGCAGTATTTT
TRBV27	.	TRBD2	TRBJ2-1	CASSQIAGGINEQFF	TGTGCCAGCAGCCAGATAGCGGGAGGGATCAATGAGCAGTTCTTC